The sequence of this TCR beta chain was determined in a study of T cells in Graves' hyperthyroidism and ophthalmopathy. Every diagnosis used clinical symptoms, serum thyroxine and TRAb, thyroid ultrasound and orbital computed tomography. The CDR3 is 13 residues long. Germline V gene data show CDR1 as SQVTM and CDR2 as ANQGSEA. Deletions cut 7 bases from V and 11 bases from J, with 21 bases between. Remarks on this clonotype: The antigen is not known.

Amplification of TCR beta CDR3 regions used RNA as the template. The TCR CDR3 was amplified in a first-round RT-PCR using the HTBI primer set. Each CDR3 protein is one row after TCRdb ran MiXCR on the multiplex PCR reads. The sample shows about 580,000 distinct CDR3 sequences, just over 45% of them seen only once. Study-wide findings and caveats: Patients with ophthalmopathy were separated from those with stable hyperthyroidism by a 13 V-J model.

The V call is TRBV29-1, the J call TRBJ1-5; D is possibly TRBD1 (6 bases). Sequencing was performed on peripheral blood or thyroid tissue (not recorded which). The origin of this receptor is a woman aged 18-29 years with Graves' hyperthyroidism. The CDR3 DNA follows: TGCAGCGCCACGACAGGACAGCAAGAGACCCAGCATTTT. Translating it yields CSATTGQQETQHF.